These T cell receptor beta chains were read from a single sample in a study of blood T cell repertoires in COVID-19. Here immunoSEQ multiplex PCR was the method, and the copy in TCRdb shows in-frame clones only, minus some. The sample contains a few hundred thousand clones, around 91% of which appear only once. The sequenced sample consisted of PBMCs or T cells enriched from blood (not recorded which). The receptor set was obtained from a woman aged 18-29 years with acute COVID-19. Both conserved end residues are part of each CDR3. Fields, in order: CDR3 protein, CDR3 DNA, V gene, clone size, D gene, J gene. A D gene is named only where the DNA matches it firmly. Clone size is shown for a subset of rows, as once, few, many or a class of expanded clone.

CASSRAGGYEQYF | TGTGCCAGCAGCCGAGCGGGAGGGTACGAGCAGTACTTC | TRBV9 | NA | TRBD2 | TRBJ2-7
CASSYEEGQLISYEQYF | TGTGCCAGCAGTTACGAGGAGGGACAGCTGATCTCCTACGAGCAGTACTTC | TRBV6-2/TRBV6-3 | NA | NA | TRBJ2-7
CASSESGSYEQYF | TGTGCCAGCAGTGAATCGGGTAGCTACGAGCAGTACTTC | TRBV6-1 | NA | NA | TRBJ2-7
CASSLASTAIGYTF | TGTGCCAGCAGCTTAGCTTCGACAGCGATCGGCTACACCTTC | TRBV11-2 | NA | NA | TRBJ1-2
CASSDLARRTQYF | TGCGCCAGCAGTGACCTAGCGCGGCGGACCCAGTACTTC | TRBV10-1 | NA | NA | TRBJ2-5
CASSYSYQGEKLFF | TGTGCCAGCAGTTACTCCTACCAGGGGGAAAAACTGTTTTTT | TRBV6-5 | NA | NA | TRBJ1-4
CASSGTGDGGEKLFF | TGTGCCAGCAGCGGGACAGGGGACGGGGGCGAAAAACTGTTTTTT | TRBV7-9 | NA | TRBD1 | TRBJ1-4
CAWSVGQSTDTQYF | TGTGCCTGGAGTGTTGGACAAAGCACAGATACGCAGTATTTT | TRBV30 | NA | NA | TRBJ2-3
CASSELGTDLVEWASPLHF | TGCGCCAGCAGTGAGTTAGGGACAGACCTGGTTGAGTGGGCTTCACCCCTCCACTTT | TRBV10-1 | NA | TRBD1 | TRBJ1-6
CASSYTKTGRETQYF | TGTGCCAGCAGTTACACAAAGACAGGGAGAGAGACCCAGTACTTC | TRBV6-5 | NA | TRBD1 | TRBJ2-5
CASRPGLGNTGELFF | TGCGCCAGCAGACCCGGACTAGGGAACACCGGGGAGCTGTTTTTT | TRBV10-1 | NA | TRBD2 | TRBJ2-2
CASSLGPTGYEQYF | TGTGCCAGCAGCTTAGGACCGACAGGCTACGAGCAGTACTTC | TRBV7-3 | NA | NA | TRBJ2-7
CASRFTVSYEQYF | TGTGCCAGCAGGTTTACGGTTTCCTACGAGCAGTACTTC | TRBV28 | NA | NA | TRBJ2-7
CASSPDRGGYTF | TGTGCCAGCTCACCAGACAGGGGGGGCTACACCTTC | TRBV18 | NA | TRBD1 | TRBJ1-2
CASSKLAGGPDTQYF | TGCGCCAGCAGCAAACTAGCGGGAGGTCCAGATACGCAGTATTTT | TRBV10-1 | NA | TRBD2 | TRBJ2-3
CASSSPGRAYNEQFF | TGTGCCAGCAGTTCGCCGGGCAGGGCTTACAATGAGCAGTTCTTC | TRBV6-5 | NA | NA | TRBJ2-1
CATRIAGYNEQFF | TGTGCCACCAGAATAGCGGGATATAATGAGCAGTTCTTC | TRBV24-1 | NA | TRBD2 | TRBJ2-1
CASSESTRGGRSPSYEQYF | TGCGCCAGCAGTGAGTCGACTCGGGGCGGGAGGTCCCCCTCCTACGAGCAGTACTTC | TRBV10-1 | NA | TRBD2 | TRBJ2-7
CASSLENRAGEKLFF | TGCGCCAGCAGCTTGGAGAACAGAGCGGGAGAAAAACTGTTTTTT | TRBV5-1 | NA | NA | TRBJ1-4
CASSARVPGGYTF | TGTGCCAGCAGCGCCCGGGTCCCTGGGGGCTACACCTTC | TRBV7-2 | NA | NA | TRBJ1-2
CASSVRGRETQYF | TGTGCCAGCAGTGTGCGGGGGCGAGAGACCCAGTACTTC | TRBV2 | NA | NA | TRBJ2-5
CASSEERLAGGGETQYF | TGTGCCAGCAGTGAAGAAAGACTAGCGGGAGGTGGGGAGACCCAGTACTTC | TRBV5-4 | NA | TRBD2 | TRBJ2-5
CASSSTPRPSGSYYEQYF | TGCGCCAGCAGCTCCACACCCCGTCCTAGCGGGAGCTACTACGAGCAGTACTTC | TRBV5-1 | NA | TRBD2 | TRBJ2-7
CASRMDPAGGFRTFNEQFF | TGTGCCAGCAGAATGGATCCAGCGGGAGGGTTCAGAACATTCAATGAGCAGTTCTTC | TRBV2 | NA | TRBD2 | TRBJ2-1
CASSPPILSTQGQFF | TGTGCCAGCAGCCCGCCCATTCTCTCCACGCAGGGGCAGTTCTTC | TRBV7-9 | NA | NA | TRBJ2-1
CASSPRTGGNTEAFF | TGTGCCAGCAGCCCCAGGACAGGGGGGAACACTGAAGCTTTCTTT | TRBV27 | few | TRBD1 | TRBJ1-1